The 7 T cell receptor beta chains reported below all come from one sample, sequenced in a study of blood T cell repertoires in COVID-19. Sequencing used immunoSEQ multiplex PCR; TCRdb keeps in-frame clones, though not all of them. The data contain roughly 500,000 clones, 89% of them singletons. The source material was peripheral blood. These receptors were obtained from a man between 18 and 35 years old with COVID-19, enrolled during active disease.

The chain has TRBV6-2 or TRBV6-3 and TRBJ2-3; the D gene is possibly TRBD2 (5 bases). Trimming stripped 4 bases from V and 8 bases from J, with 13 bases between. Germline values: CDR1 MNHEY, CDR2 SVGEGT. CDR3 length: 13 residues. CDR3 amino acids: CASSSRGGSTQYF. The CDR3 DNA is TGTGCCAGCAGTTCTCGGGGTGGGTCTACGCAGTATTTT.

V usage is TRBV30 and J usage is TRBJ2-1, with D possibly TRBD2 on 6 matching bases. CDR3 length equals 13 residues. The ends were cut back, 2 bases at V and 6 bases at J, with 11 bases in the middle. The germline CDR1 and CDR2 sequences are GTSNPN and SVGIG (reference sequence). For the CDR3, the DNA is TGTGCCTGGAGTTATGGCGGGGTCAATGAGCAGTTCTTC. Amino acids: CAWSYGGVNEQFF.

This sequence joins TRBV7-2 and TRBJ1-2; 12 nucleotides match TRBD1. J was trimmed by 5 bases and V by 4 bases; bases with no gene match: 5. CDR1 and CDR2 (germline): SGHTA, FQGNSA. The CDR3 extends over 15 amino acids. CDR3 protein: CASSSRDRGQYGYTF. DNA of the CDR3: TGTGCCAGCAGCTCCCGGGACAGGGGGCAGTATGGCTACACCTTC.

The chain combines TRBV11-3 with TRBJ2-3; TRBD2 agrees at 9 bases. CDR3 size: 15 residues. Losses at the gene ends were 1 base for V and 4 bases for J; bases not matched to a gene: 3. Germline assignment: CDR1 SGHNT and CDR2 YENEEA. As DNA, the CDR3 is TGTGCCAGCAGCTTAGTGGGCGGGAGGGCAGATACGCAGTATTTT. Residues: CASSLVGGRADTQYF.

The chain employs TRBV12-5 and TRBJ2-1, with 10 bases that match TRBD2. The CDR3 is 15 residues long. Per germline, CDR1 LGHNT and CDR2 FRNRAP. V dropped 5 bases and J dropped 8; count of bases not matched to a gene: 9. The CDR3 DNA sequence: TGTGCTAGTGGTCCATCTAGCGGGAGTGGGTATGAGCAGTTCTTC. Translated, it gives CASGPSSGSGYEQFF.

The rearrangement links TRBV6-5 to TRBJ1-3, with TRBD1 matching 10 bases. In germline, CDR1 is MNHEY, CDR2 SVGAGI. The trim removed 8 bases at V and 2 bases at J, leaving 3 bases unmatched. The CDR3 contains 14 residues. The CDR3: CASLTGGTGNTIYF. DNA for the CDR3: TGTGCCAGCCTGACAGGGGGCACTGGAAACACCATATATTTT.

Only one count was recorded for this clone. The chain recombines TRBV11-2 with TRBJ2-1; D might be TRBD1 (6 bases). Looked up from germline, CDR1 is SGHAT and CDR2 is FQNNGV. With 5 bases removed from V and 2 bases from J, the gap between germline ends came to 13 bases. The CDR3 totals 15 residues. The CDR3 protein is CASSVDRSPYNEQFF. As DNA, the CDR3 is TGTGCCAGCAGCGTCGACAGGTCCCCCTACAATGAGCAGTTCTTC.